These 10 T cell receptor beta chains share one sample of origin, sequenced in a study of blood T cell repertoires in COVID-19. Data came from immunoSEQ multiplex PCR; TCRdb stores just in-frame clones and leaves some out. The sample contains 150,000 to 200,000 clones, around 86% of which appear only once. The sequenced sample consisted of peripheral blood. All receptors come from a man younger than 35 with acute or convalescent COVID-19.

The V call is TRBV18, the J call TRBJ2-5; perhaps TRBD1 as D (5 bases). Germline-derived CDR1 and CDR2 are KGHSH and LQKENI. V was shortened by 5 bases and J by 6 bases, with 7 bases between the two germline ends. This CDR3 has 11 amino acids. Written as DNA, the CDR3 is TGTGCCAGCTCATCGGACAAGACCCAGTACTTC. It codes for CASSSDKTQYF.

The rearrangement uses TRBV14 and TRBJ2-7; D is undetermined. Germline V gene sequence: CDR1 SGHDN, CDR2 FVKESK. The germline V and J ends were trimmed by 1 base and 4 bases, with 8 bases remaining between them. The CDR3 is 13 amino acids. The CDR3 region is CASSQARLYEQYF. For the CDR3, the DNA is TGTGCCAGCAGCCAAGCCAGGTTGTACGAGCAGTACTTC.

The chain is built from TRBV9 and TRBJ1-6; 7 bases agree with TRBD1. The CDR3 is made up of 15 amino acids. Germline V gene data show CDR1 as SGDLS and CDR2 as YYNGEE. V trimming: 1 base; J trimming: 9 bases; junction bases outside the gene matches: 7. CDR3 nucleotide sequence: TGTGCCAGCAGCGTACAGGACAGGCGGGGTTCACCCCTCCACTTT. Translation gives CASSVQDRRGSPLHF.

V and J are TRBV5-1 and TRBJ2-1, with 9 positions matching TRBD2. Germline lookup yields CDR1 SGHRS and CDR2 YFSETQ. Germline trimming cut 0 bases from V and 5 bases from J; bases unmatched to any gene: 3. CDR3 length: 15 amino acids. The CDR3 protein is CASSLGTSDHNEQFF. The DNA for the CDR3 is TGCGCCAGCAGCTTGGGGACTAGCGACCACAATGAGCAGTTCTTC.

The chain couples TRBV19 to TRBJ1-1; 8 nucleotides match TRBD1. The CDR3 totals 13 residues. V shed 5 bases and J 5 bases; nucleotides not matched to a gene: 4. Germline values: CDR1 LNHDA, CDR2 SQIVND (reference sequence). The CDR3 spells CASSDRGWTEAFF. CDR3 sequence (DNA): TGTGCCAGTAGTGACAGGGGATGGACTGAAGCTTTCTTT.

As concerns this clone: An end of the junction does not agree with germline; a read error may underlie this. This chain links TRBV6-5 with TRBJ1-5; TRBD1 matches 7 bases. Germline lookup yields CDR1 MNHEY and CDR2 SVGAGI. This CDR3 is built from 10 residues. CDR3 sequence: CARLRDSIYF. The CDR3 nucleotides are TGTGCCAGGCTCCGGGACAGTATCTATTTT.

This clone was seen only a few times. The CDR3 region has the DNA TGTGCCAGCAGTCGGGGGTTAGAGCGCAATCAGCCCCAGCATTTT. Protein product: CASSRGLERNQPQHF. This chain links TRBV5-8 with TRBJ1-5; D perhaps matches TRBD1 (5 bases). The CDR3 contains 15 residues. The germline V gene encodes CDR1 SGHTS and CDR2 YDEGEE. V lost 5 bases, J lost 2 bases, and 14 bases lay in between. Drawing the rest from reference TRBV5-8 and TRBJ1-5, the complete variable domain is EAGVTQSPTHLIKTRGQQATLRCSPISGHTSVYWYQQALGLGLQFLLWYDEGEERNRGNFPPRFSGRQFPNYSSELNVNALELEDSALYLCASSRGLERNQPQHFGDGTRLSIL.

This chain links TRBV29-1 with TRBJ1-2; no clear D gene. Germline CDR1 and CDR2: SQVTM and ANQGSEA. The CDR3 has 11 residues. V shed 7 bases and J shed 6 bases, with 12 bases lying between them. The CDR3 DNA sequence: TGCAGCGCCCCGACCGGGAATGGCTACACCTTC. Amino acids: CSAPTGNGYTF.

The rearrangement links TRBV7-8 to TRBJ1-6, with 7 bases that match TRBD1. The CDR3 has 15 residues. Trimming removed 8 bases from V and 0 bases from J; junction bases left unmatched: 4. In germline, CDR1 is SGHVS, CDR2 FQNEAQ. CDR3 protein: CASGRDSSYNSPLHF. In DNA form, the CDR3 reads TGTGCCAGCGGCCGGGACAGCTCCTATAATTCACCCCTCCACTTT. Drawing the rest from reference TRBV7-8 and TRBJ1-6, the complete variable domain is GAGVSQSPRYKVAKRGQDVALRCDPISGHVSLFWYQQALGQGPEFLTYFQNEAQLDKSGLPSDRFFAERPEGSVSTLKIQRTQQEDSAVYLCASGRDSSYNSPLHFGNGTRLTVT.

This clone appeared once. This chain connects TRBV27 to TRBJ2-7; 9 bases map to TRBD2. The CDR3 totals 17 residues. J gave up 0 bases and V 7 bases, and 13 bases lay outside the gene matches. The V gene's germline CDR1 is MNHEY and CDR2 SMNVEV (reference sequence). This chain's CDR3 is CASIEGSSGESSYEQYF. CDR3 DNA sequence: TGTGCCAGCATCGAGGGGTCTAGCGGGGAGAGCTCCTACGAGCAGTACTTC.